Listed below are T cell receptor beta chains from one sample, sequenced in a study of Ad26.COV2.S vaccination and SARS-CoV-2 variants. The repertoire was sequenced with immunoSEQ multiplex PCR; TCRdb's copy has only in-frame clones and lacks some. The sample records 500,000 or so clones, 75% to 90% being singletons. The sample in question was peripheral blood, obtained in a trial of Ad26.COV2.S vaccine versus placebo. These receptors were obtained from a person aged 18-65 years who received the Ad26.COV2.S COVID-19 vaccine or a placebo. Both conserved end residues are part of each CDR3. D genes are given only for firm matches. Size tells how often a clone was seen (once, few, many) or the class of an expanded clone, and some rows leave it out.

>TRBJ2-5|TRBV7-9|.|TRBD1
TGTGCCAGCAGCTTAGCCCGGGACAGGGAGGTAAAGACCCAGTACTTC
CASSLARDREVKTQYF
>TRBJ2-3|TRBV4-2|.|.
TGTGCCAGCAGCCAAGATCCGCCGGGGTACAGCACAGATACGCAGTATTTT
CASSQDPPGYSTDTQYF
>TRBJ1-5|TRBV18|.|TRBD1
TGTGCCAGCTCACCCAGACCGGACAGGGGACAGCAGCCCCAGCATTTT
CASSPRPDRGQQPQHF
>TRBJ1-1|TRBV29-1|.|.
TGCAGCGTTGAAGATCTTAAGACAGCCGGGGGCACTGAAGCTTTCTTT
CSVEDLKTAGGTEAFF
>TRBJ2-7|TRBV14|few|TRBD1
TGTGCCAGCAGCTTGACAGGGGTCTCCTACGAGCAGTACTTC
CASSLTGVSYEQYF
>TRBJ1-6|TRBV6-5|.|.
TGTGCCAGCAGTTACTCTTCTCTCCGAAGGAATTCACCCCTCCACTTT
CASSYSSLRRNSPLHF
>TRBJ1-4|TRBV5-1|.|.
TGCGCCAGCAGCTTGTTTCCAGGGGACACTAATGAAAAACTGTTTTTT
CASSLFPGDTNEKLFF
>TRBJ2-1|TRBV5-1|once|.
TGCGCCAGCAGCTTGGGTGGGGTCTACTCCTACAATGAGCAGTTCTTC
CASSLGGVYSYNEQFF
>TRBJ2-2|TRBV5-1|.|.
TGCGCCAGCAGCTTGTCAGCTAGCCATACCCCGGGGGAGCTGTTTTTT
CASSLSASHTPGELFF
>TRBJ2-3|TRBV12-3/TRBV12-4|.|.
TGTGCCAGCAGTTTAGATCCAGATACGCAGTATTTT
CASSLDPDTQYF
>TRBJ1-2|TRBV25-1|.|TRBD1
TGTGCCAGCAGTGCCGCCGGACAGGTGGGAGGCTACACCTTC
CASSAAGQVGGYTF
>TRBJ2-2|TRBV6-5|.|.
TGTGCCAGCGGATCAGGAAACACCGGGGAGCTGTTTTTT
CASGSGNTGELFF
>TRBJ2-4|TRBV4-1|.|.
TGCGCCAGCACCGGACGGTGGCTAGGCTCCCCTGGGGCCAAAAACATTCAGTACTTC
CASTGRWLGSPGAKNIQYF
>TRBJ2-7|TRBV5-6|.|.
TGTGCCAGCAGCCTGAACTCCTACGAGCAGTACTTC
CASSLNSYEQYF
>TRBJ1-1|TRBV21-1|.|.
TGTGCCAGCACCCAGGGAGAGGACACTGAAGCTTTCTTT
CASTQGEDTEAFF
>TRBJ1-5|TRBV2|.|TRBD1
TGTGCCAGCAGTGAACTGGGACAGGGGAATCAGCCCCAGCATTTT
CASSELGQGNQPQHF
>TRBJ1-6|TRBV27|.|TRBD1
TGTGCCAGCAGTTTAAGCCGACAGGGACGAGGATCACCCCTCCACTTT
CASSLSRQGRGSPLHF
>TRBJ2-3|TRBV19|.|.
TGTGCCAGTAGTATATCGTCTAGCACAGATACGCAGTATTTT
CASSISSSTDTQYF
>TRBJ2-3|TRBV21-1|.|.
TGTGCCGGAACGACCCCGGGACACACCCCACCAGATACGCAGTATTTT
CAGTTPGHTPPDTQYF
>TRBJ2-5|TRBV3-1/TRBV3-2|.|.
TGTGCCAGCAGCGGGGAGACCCAGTACTTC
CASSGETQYF
>TRBJ2-3|TRBV6-5|once|.
TGTGCCAGCAGTTACCACGATAGGGCAGATACGCAGTATTTT
CASSYHDRADTQYF
>TRBJ1-4|TRBV27|.|TRBD1
TGTGCCAGCAGGTTGGGACAGATCGCAACTAATGAAAAACTGTTTTTT
CASRLGQIATNEKLFF
>TRBJ2-7|TRBV7-9|.|TRBD1
TGTGCCAGCAGCGACAACCTAAGACAGGGGGCGGAGGAGCAGTACTTC
CASSDNLRQGAEEQYF
>TRBJ1-4|TRBV7-6|.|.
TGTGCCAGCAGCCGTAGGCAGGGCCGGGGTGAAAAACTGTTTTTT
CASSRRQGRGEKLFF
>TRBJ2-3|TRBV10-1|.|.
TGCGCCAGCAGTGACCCTAGGCCAGGGGTGCCAGATACGCAGTATTTT
CASSDPRPGVPDTQYF
>TRBJ1-1|TRBV7-9|.|.
TGTGCCAGCAGCTTTGAGGTGAGGGAAGCTTTCTTT
CASSFEVREAFF